The 5 T cell receptor beta chains below come from one sample, sequenced in a study of siplizumab effects on memory and regulatory T cells. Produced via immunoSEQ multiplex PCR; TCRdb's table is partial and in-frame only. The profile covers 100,000 or so clones, with 90% to 95% appearing a single time and 1% to 1.5% taken by the ten largest. What was sequenced was non-Treg CD4+ T cells sorted from blood. These receptor sequences come from a human donor in good health.

This clone was observed a single time. V usage is TRBV11-3 and J usage is TRBJ2-3; tentatively, D is TRBD1 or TRBD2 (5 bases each). Trimming stripped 5 bases from V and 2 bases from J, with 17 bases between. CDR3 length: 16 residues. Per germline, CDR1 SGHNT and CDR2 YENEEA. This CDR3 reads CASSPSGAAPTDTQYF. The DNA of the CDR3 is TGTGCCAGCAGCCCATCCGGGGCAGCCCCCACAGATACGCAGTATTTT.

This chain uses TRBV5-1 with TRBJ2-1; D may be TRBD1 (6 bases). The CDR3 has 14 residues. Germline CDR1 SGHRS, CDR2 YFSETQ. V lost 5 bases and J 8 bases, leaving 17 bases between the germline ends. Here the CDR3 reads CASSPQGASHEQFF. CDR3 coding DNA: TGCGCCAGCAGTCCACAGGGTGCCTCCCATGAGCAGTTCTTC.

The chain employs TRBV25-1 and TRBJ1-6; D might be TRBD1 (5 bases). Germline V gene sequence: CDR1 MGHDK, CDR2 SYGVNS. The CDR3 totals 14 residues. V was pared by 8 bases and J by 6 bases, with 14 bases between. The CDR3 reads CASVPGTANSPLHF. The DNA for the CDR3 is TGTGCCAGCGTCCCTGGGACGGCTAATTCACCCCTCCACTTT.

This rearrangement joins TRBV5-6 to TRBJ2-3; possible D gene TRBD1, 6 bases. Germline-derived CDR1 and CDR2 are SGHDT and YYEEEE. This CDR3 is built from 13 residues. Trimming stripped 3 bases from V and 3 bases from J, with 8 bases between. The CDR3 spells CASSWGRTDTQYF. The CDR3 DNA reads as TGTGCCAGCAGCTGGGGGCGGACAGATACGCAGTATTTT.

A note on this clone: Additional DNA sequences in this sample encode the identical CDR3. The rearrangement links TRBV5-6 to TRBJ2-1; no clear D gene. Trimming took off 4 bases at V and 6 bases at J, with 8 bases between the two ends. This CDR3 spans 12 amino acids. Germline CDR1 SGHDT, CDR2 YYEEEE. This chain's CDR3 is CASSPLLNEQFF. DNA for the CDR3: TGTGCCAGCAGCCCCTTGCTCAATGAGCAGTTCTTC.